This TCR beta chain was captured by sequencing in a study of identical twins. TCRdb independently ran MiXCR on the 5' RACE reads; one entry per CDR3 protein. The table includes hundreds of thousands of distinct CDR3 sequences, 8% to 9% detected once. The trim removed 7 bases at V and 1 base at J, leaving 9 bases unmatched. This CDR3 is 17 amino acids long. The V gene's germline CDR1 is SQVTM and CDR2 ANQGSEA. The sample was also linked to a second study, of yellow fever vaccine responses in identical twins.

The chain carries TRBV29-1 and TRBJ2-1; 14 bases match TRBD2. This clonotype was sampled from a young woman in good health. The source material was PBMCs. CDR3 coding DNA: TGCAGCGCCCCGGGACTAGCGGGAGTCGGTTCCTACAATGAGCAGTTCTTC. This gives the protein CSAPGLAGVGSYNEQFF.